The subject of this entry is one TCR beta chain. Its antigen remains undetermined. Per-base quality was not reported, and no clone a single base away is much larger than it. From its cysteine to its phenylalanine, the CDR3 spans 14 amino acids. Here the CDR3 DNA is all that survives: 42 bases in frame from base 1. CDR1 LGHNA and CDR2 YNFKEQ were looked up in the germline V gene. The V end gives up 3 bases and the J end 4 bases, leaving 4 bases in the junction not matched to a gene. These data are taken from a study of cytomegalovirus exposure and HLA in healthy donors (TCRdb year 2017). Describing the broader study: According to an earlier analysis of 550 to 750 of the donors, about 179 million T cells yielded roughly 110 million unique TCR beta sequences and approximately 300 Gb of sequence data. Roughly 300 gigabases of sequencing data and around 88 million unique TCR sequences made up an early release that covered 640 HLA-typed donors. Of the 300 to 500 genotyped donors, 81% were placed in the genetic ancestry cluster associated with self-reported Caucasian donors. The aim of the study was to test whether cataloging public T cell receptors could identify signatures of past pathogen exposure. The T cell repertoires of around 730 subjects were profiled by immunosequencing and related to cytomegalovirus serostatus. A separate validation cohort of over a hundred different subjects was used in addition to the roughly 640-subject first cohort. The study combined high-throughput TCR immunosequencing, statistical association of individual TCRs with disease status, and machine learning to predict cytomegalovirus infection status. In a later analysis, previously published TCR beta repertoires from about 670 donors were re-analyzed and high-resolution HLA genotyping was added so that TCR occurrence patterns could be studied. Rather than using new phenotypic data, the later analysis identified candidate immune exposures from TCR beta sequences and from how often those sequences occurred across donors. In an earlier analysis of around 540 of the donors, high-throughput TCR beta sequencing was used to judge whether each TCR beta V gene segment behaved as functional or pseudogenic. Donor age, sex, ethnicity and CMV serostatus were collected together with the repertoire data. A later genetic analysis took genome-wide SNP genotypes for about 55% of the 666 donors and used that subset as a discovery cohort. All discovery cohort repertoires had been generated using a single sequencing platform. Both class I and class II loci were covered by HLA typing, at four-digit resolution. The number of donors typed differed by locus, with roughly 620-630 for A, B, C, DRB1 and DQB1, around 500 for DQA1, approximately 580 for DPA1, and around 450 for DPB1. About five DR-DQ haplotypes were treated as single units for association and clustering because of strong linkage in the cohort. Among about 400 genotyped donors of the cohort, an average of around 250,000 unique TCR beta nucleotide sequences was sequenced per donor, of which approximately 18% were non-productive. What the research found in general, with its limitations: When HLA alleles, especially DR and DQ, strongly co-occurred, attributing TCR associations to individual alleles was difficult. A further reported finding was that TCR beta sequences accurately predicted the HLA-A and HLA-B alleles for most subjects in the first cohort. Most TCR sequences were seen in very few donors, while some public TCRs were found in many individuals. In this cohort, only TCR beta chains were sequenced, and detectable features were limited by the absence of alpha or paired-chain data. Broadly in line with IMGT annotations, most TCR beta V segments showed up in productive rearrangements about 90% or about 30% of the time in an earlier analysis of 450 to 750 of the donors. According to a later analysis, most CMV-associated TCR beta chains appeared to be HLA-restricted, and the HLA associations seemed to be driven largely by CMV exposure. In a later analysis, TCR association rates were found to vary across HLA loci, with the most associated TCRs seen for DRB1 alleles and the fewest for HLA-C alleles. In a later analysis, HLA-associated TCR beta chains were found to be more clonally expanded and to have lower generation probabilities than equally common non-associated chains. A later genetic analysis reported fewer N-insertions in productive TCRs among donors in an Asian-associated ancestry cluster than the roughly 670-donor mean. The study listed over 150 TCR beta chains as associated with cytomegalovirus. An association between a missense DCLRE1C variant and V-gene and J-gene trimming of TCR beta chains was found in a later genetic analysis and replicated in an independent cohort. Because HLA typing was missing for some donors at each locus, association tests included only the typed subset. At a false discovery rate of 0.05, a later analysis linked 16,951 TCR beta sequences to specific HLA alleles. Because counts were too low, roughly 16 rarely observed V segments, including chromosome 9 orphons, were left out of the earlier analysis of 587 of the donors. In vitro tests confirmed that three of the cytomegalovirus-associated TCR beta chains recognize cytomegalovirus antigens. Correlated functional status among segregating V segments might be attributable to linkage disequilibrium, but an unknown experimental factor could not be ruled out. It was suggested by the authors that the approach could potentially be generalized to other disease states and immunological phenotypes. Roughly uniform sequencing depth across donors was assumed in presence/absence analyses, although this assumption may not hold. Because the 87-base-pair reads could not distinguish some IMGT-functional V segments, including TRBV6-2 and TRBV6-3, those segments were excluded. For the cohort, immune exposure information was limited to CMV serostatus. A group of highly shared sequence variants was considered likely to be a technical artifact of the sequencing pipeline. The classifier was reported to diagnose cytomegalovirus status with high specificity and sensitivity in both the original and validation cohorts. In a later analysis, several top co-occurrence clusters were reported to appear linked to parvovirus B19, influenza, CMV and Epstein-Barr virus.

The cohort was made up of about 670 healthy bone marrow donors. Cohort members were all nominally healthy when sampled, although unrecorded immune exposures were likely present. The donor was CMV seronegative and belonged to the group of roughly 330 seronegative cohort members. Every donor gave a peripheral blood sample, and the peripheral blood mononuclear cells from that sample were used for TCR beta sequencing. The Qiagen DNeasy Blood Extraction Kit was used to extract genomic DNA from the blood cell samples. Receptor amplification or capture employed the immunoSEQ multiplex PCR assay. The multiplex PCR relied on a mix of 60 forward primers for TCR Vbeta segments and 13 reverse primers for TCR Jbeta segments. The CDR3 region of rearranged TCR beta genes was amplified from genomic DNA by a multiplex PCR assay. The amplified TCR beta libraries were sequenced on the Illumina HiSeq System as 87-base-pair reads. The source study handled its data this way. In a later analysis, about 80 million unique TCR beta chains were counted across the approximately 620 repertoires, and around 10 million of these chains were shared by at least two donors. To remove PCR and sequencing errors, raw reads were error-corrected and collapsed into unique sequences using a nearest-neighbor algorithm that merged closely related sequences. V, D and J gene segments were assigned by aligning CDR3 sequences to IMGT reference sequences. Each retained sequence needed at least a six-nucleotide match to both a V gene segment and a J gene segment. Rearrangements were called productive when the CDR3 lacked stop codons and stayed in frame with V and J; all others were non-productive. CDR3 was defined by IMGT convention, running from the second conserved V-encoded cysteine to the conserved J-encoded phenylalanine. The earlier analysis of about 590 of the donors excluded sequences that lacked an unambiguous match to a single V gene segment. An earlier analysis of some 610 of the donors called V segments functional above 56.7% productive rearrangements and segregating when the between-donor standard deviation exceeded 5%. A statistical classification framework was developed to diagnose cytomegalovirus status using the catalog of TCR beta chain sequences. V and J gene assignment, in a later analysis, came from comparing TCR nucleotide sequences with IMGT/GENE-DB human TR gene sequences. In a later analysis, CDR3 sequences and most-parsimonious VDJ recombination scenarios were assigned using the TCRdist pipeline. In a later analysis, each TCR beta chain was defined by its CDR3 amino acid sequence together with its V-gene family, and reads without a unique V-gene family were excluded. To address suspected cross-contamination and a sequencing artifact, a later analysis removed several hundred highly shared, low-generation-probability nucleotide sequences. A later analysis calculated a clonal expansion index for each public chain from normalized within-repertoire ranks of inferred template counts. In a later analysis, generation probabilities were computed with a VDJ recombination model fitted to out-of-frame rearrangements, and the resulting probabilities were checked against IGoR. In a later analysis, hypergeometric tests were used to score TCR-TCR, TCR-HLA and TCR-CMV co-occurrence, with a repertoire-size bias correction applied to TCR pairs. In a later analysis, false discovery rates were estimated by permuting HLA or CMV assignments 20 times. In a later analysis, co-occurring TCRs were grouped using DBSCAN, with TCRdist sequence similarity added in when clustering inside HLA-allele-positive subsets. Repertoires with fewer than 30,000 or more than 120,000 public chains were left out of co-occurrence clustering, as were roughly five repertoires with anomalous nucleotide sharing. Held by TCRdb, this immuneACCESS table contains in-frame sequences only and omits some clones. Under half of the omission traces to an unresolved V gene where checked; the cause of the rest is unknown. V, J and clone size are taken as reported in that table, and D and trimming were inferred from the DNA itself. In this sample the table shows about 120,000 clones, under 70% of which occur a single time. The ten top clones hold less than 2% of the sample.

This clonotype originated in a man between 18 and 29 years old in good health and CMV-seronegative. The material sequenced was PBMCs. This chain is built from TRBV4-2 and TRBJ2-5; 8 central nucleotides agree with TRBD2. The CDR3 is CASSHGGERETQYF. The nucleotides read TGTGCCAGCAGCCACGGGGGGGAGCGAGAGACCCAGTACTTC.